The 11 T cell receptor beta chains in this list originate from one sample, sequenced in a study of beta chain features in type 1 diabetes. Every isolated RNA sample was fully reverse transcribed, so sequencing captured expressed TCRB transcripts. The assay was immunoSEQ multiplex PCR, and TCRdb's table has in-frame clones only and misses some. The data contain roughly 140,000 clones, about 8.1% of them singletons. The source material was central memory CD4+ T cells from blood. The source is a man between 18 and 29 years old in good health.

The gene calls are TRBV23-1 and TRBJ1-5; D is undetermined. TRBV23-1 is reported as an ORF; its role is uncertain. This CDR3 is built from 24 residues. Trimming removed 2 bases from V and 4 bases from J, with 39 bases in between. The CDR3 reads CASSQASGGKSAPAFEEANQPQHF. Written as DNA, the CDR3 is TGCGCCAGCAGTCAAGCATCAGGAGGCAAATCAGCCCCAGCATTTGAGGAGGCAAATCAGCCCCAGCATTTT.

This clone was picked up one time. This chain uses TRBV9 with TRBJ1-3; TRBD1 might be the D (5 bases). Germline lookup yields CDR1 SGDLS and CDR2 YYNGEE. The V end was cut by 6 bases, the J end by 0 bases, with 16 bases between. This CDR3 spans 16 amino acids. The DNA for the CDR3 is TGTGCCAGCACCCGAACAGGCCTATCCTCTGGAAACACCATATATTTT. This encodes CASTRTGLSSGNTIYF. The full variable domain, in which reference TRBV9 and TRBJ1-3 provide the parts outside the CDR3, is DSGVTQTPKHLITATGQRVTLRCSPRSGDLSVYWYQQSLDQGLQFLIQYYNGEERAKGNILERFSAQQFPDLHSELNLSSLELGDSALYFCASTRTGLSSGNTIYFGEGSWLTVV.

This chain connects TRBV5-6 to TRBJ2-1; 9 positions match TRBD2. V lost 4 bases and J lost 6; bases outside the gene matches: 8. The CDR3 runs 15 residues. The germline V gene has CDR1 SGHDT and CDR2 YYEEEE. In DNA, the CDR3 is TGTGCCAGCAGCGAACTAGCGGGCTTCATCAATGAGCAGTTCTTC. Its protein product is CASSELAGFINEQFF.

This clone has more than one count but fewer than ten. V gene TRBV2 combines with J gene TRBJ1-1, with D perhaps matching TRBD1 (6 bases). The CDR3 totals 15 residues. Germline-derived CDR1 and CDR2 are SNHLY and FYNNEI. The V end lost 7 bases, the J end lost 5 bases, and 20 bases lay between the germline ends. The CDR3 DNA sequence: TGTGCCAGCACCTCCCTAGGGGGGGGGAGGACTGAAGCTTTCTTT. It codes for CASTSLGGGRTEAFF.

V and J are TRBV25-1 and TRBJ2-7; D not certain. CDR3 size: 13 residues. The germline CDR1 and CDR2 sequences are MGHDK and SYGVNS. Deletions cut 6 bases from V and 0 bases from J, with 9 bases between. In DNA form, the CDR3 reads TGTGCCAGCAGGAACTCGAACTCCTACGAGCAGTACTTC. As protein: CASRNSNSYEQYF.

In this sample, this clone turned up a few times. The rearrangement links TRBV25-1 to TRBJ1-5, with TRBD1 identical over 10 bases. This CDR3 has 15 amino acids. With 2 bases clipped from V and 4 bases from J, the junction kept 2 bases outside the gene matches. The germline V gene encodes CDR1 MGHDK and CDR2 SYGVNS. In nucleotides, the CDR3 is TGTGCCAGCAGTGAAGAGGGACAGGGGAATCAGCCCCAGCATTTT. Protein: CASSEEGQGNQPQHF.

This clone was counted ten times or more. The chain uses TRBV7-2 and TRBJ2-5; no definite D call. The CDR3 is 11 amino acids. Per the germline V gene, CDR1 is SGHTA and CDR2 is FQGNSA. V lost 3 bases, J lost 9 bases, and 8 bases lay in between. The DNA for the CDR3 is TGTGCCAGCAGCTTCTCGCTAGCCCAGTACTTC. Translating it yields CASSFSLAQYF.

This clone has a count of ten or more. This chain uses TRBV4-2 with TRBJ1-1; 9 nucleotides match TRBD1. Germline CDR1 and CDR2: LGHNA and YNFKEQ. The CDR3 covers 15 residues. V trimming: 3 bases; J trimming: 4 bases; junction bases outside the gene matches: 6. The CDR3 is CASSQSTTGGTEAFF. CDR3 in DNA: TGTGCCAGCAGCCAGTCTACGACAGGGGGCACTGAAGCTTTCTTT.

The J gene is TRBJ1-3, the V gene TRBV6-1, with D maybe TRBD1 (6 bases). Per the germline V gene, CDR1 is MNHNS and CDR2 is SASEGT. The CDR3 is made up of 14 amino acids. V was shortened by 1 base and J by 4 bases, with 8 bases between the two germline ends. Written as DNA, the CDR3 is TGTGCCAGCAGTGAAGTTGACAGGGGAAACACCATATATTTT. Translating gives CASSEVDRGNTIYF.

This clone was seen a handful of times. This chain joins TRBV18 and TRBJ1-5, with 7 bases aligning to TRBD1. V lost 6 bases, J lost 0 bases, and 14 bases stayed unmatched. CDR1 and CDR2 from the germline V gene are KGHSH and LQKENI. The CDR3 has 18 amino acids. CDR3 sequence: CASSVQGPAEGSNQPQHF. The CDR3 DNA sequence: TGTGCCAGCTCCGTACAGGGGCCTGCAGAAGGTAGCAATCAGCCCCAGCATTTT.

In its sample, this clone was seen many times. CDR3 sequence (DNA): TGCGCCAGCAGCCATGAACAGAGTTCTGAAGCTTTCTTT. Its protein is CASSHEQSSEAFF. V gene TRBV4-3 combines with J gene TRBJ1-1; D not resolved. Between the trimmed V and J ends, which lost 3 bases and 6 bases, there was a span of 11 bases. CDR3 length: 13 amino acids. Germline V gene data show CDR1 as LGHNA and CDR2 as YSLEER.